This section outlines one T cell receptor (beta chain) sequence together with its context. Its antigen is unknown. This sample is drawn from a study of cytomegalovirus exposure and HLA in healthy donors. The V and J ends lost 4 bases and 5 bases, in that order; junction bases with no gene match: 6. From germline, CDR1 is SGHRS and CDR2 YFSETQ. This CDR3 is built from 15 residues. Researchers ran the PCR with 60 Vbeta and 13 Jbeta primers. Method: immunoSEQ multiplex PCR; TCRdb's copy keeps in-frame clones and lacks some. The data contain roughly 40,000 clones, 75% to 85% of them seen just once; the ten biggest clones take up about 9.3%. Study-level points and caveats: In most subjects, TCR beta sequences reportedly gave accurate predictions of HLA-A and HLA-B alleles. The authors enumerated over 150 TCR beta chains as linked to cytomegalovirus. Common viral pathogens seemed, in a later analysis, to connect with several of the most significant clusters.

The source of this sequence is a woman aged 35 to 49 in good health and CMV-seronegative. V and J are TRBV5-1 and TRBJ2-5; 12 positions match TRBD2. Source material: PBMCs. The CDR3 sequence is CASSLRLAGAETQYF. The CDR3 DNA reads TGCGCCAGCAGCCTAAGACTAGCGGGGGCCGAGACCCAGTACTTC.